A single sample gave rise to the 27 T cell receptor beta chains below, sequenced in a study of T cells in Graves' hyperthyroidism and ophthalmopathy. Regions amplified from RNA transcripts were the TCR beta CDR3 regions. The TCR CDR3 was amplified in a first-round RT-PCR using the HTBI primer set. MiXCR, run by TCRdb on the multiplex PCR reads, gives a single entry per CDR3 protein. The data show about 370,000 distinct CDR3 sequences, 13% to 15% seen once. Specimen: blood. The receptors stem from a woman between 55 and 75 years old with Graves' ophthalmopathy.

There are many counts of this clonotype. The CDR3 DNA reads as TGTGCCAGCAGCCAGCACGGGGGGGCCAGCGAGCAGTACTTC. This gives the protein CASSQHGGASEQYF. The V gene is TRBV3-1, the J gene TRBJ2-7, with 8 bases fitting TRBD2. CDR3 length: 14 residues. Unmatched junction bases numbered 7, after V lost 3 bases and J lost 6 bases. Germline lookup yields CDR1 LGHDT and CDR2 YNNKEL (reference sequence).

This clonotype was counted at least ten times. The rearrangement joins TRBV2 to TRBJ1-2; tentative D call: TRBD1 (6 bases). Looked up from germline, CDR1 is SNHLY and CDR2 is FYNNEI. Trimming removed 2 bases at V and 7 bases at J, with 11 bases between. This CDR3 spans 13 amino acids. CDR3 DNA sequence: TGTGCCAGCAGTGAATCAGGGGCGGGTGGCTACACCTTC. Translated: CASSESGAGGYTF. Combining the CDR3 with reference TRBV2 and TRBJ1-2 gives the whole variable domain EPEVTQTPSHQVTQMGQEVILRCVPISNHLYFYWYRQILGQKVEFLVSFYNNEISEKSEIFDDQFSVERPDGSNFTLKIRSTKLEDSAMYFCASSESGAGGYTFGSGTRLTVV.

The sample holds many counts of this clonotype. V and J are TRBV24-1 and TRBJ2-3; D call uncertain. Deletions cut 3 bases from V and 4 bases from J, with 13 bases between. CDR1 and CDR2 (germline): KGHDR, SFDVKD. The CDR3 contains 15 residues. The CDR3 bases are TGTGCCACCAGTGATACGGGCAGGACCGCAGATACGCAGTATTTT. It translates to CATSDTGRTADTQYF.

This sequence joins TRBV9 and TRBJ2-1; D could derive from TRBD1 or TRBD2 (5 bases each). CDR3 size: 15 residues. Germline CDR1 is SGDLS and CDR2 is YYNGEE. Trimming shortened V by 4 bases and J by 6 bases, and 17 bases separated the two germline ends. This chain's CDR3 is CASSSALVRGNEQFF. In nucleotides, the CDR3 is TGTGCCAGCAGCTCAGCACTAGTTAGGGGCAATGAGCAGTTCTTC. The complete variable domain, with remaining parts taken from reference TRBV9 and TRBJ2-1, reads DSGVTQTPKHLITATGQRVTLRCSPRSGDLSVYWYQQSLDQGLQFLIQYYNGEERAKGNILERFSAQQFPDLHSELNLSSLELGDSALYFCASSSALVRGNEQFFGPGTRLTVL.

To note about this clonotype: A much larger clonotype is one base distant, so this may be a read error. The rearrangement links TRBV27 to TRBJ1-1; tentatively, D is TRBD1 (5 bases). The CDR3 loop spans 15 amino acids. Germline V lookup: CDR1 MNHEY, CDR2 SMNVEV (reference sequence). CDR3 protein: CASSPPEGVYTEALF. CDR3 bases: TGTGCCAGCAGTCCCCCCGAAGGGGTGTACACTGAAGCTCTCTTT.

This clonotype was counted a few times. The chain combines TRBV5-1 with TRBJ2-1; 12 bases align to TRBD1. Losses at the gene ends were 0 bases for V and 8 bases for J; bases not matched to a gene: 3. Germline CDR1 and CDR2: SGHRS and YFSETQ. This CDR3 has 15 residues. CDR3 DNA: TGCGCCAGCAGCTTGGGGGGACAGGGGGCCCATGAGCAGTTCTTC. It encodes CASSLGGQGAHEQFF.

This clonotype occurred many times. V gene TRBV20-1 combines with J gene TRBJ2-5, with D perhaps TRBD1 (5 bases). Germline CDR1 and CDR2: DFQATT and SNEGSKA (reference sequence). V gave up 4 bases and J gave up 5 bases, with 17 bases separating them. This CDR3 is 14 amino acids long. In DNA form, the CDR3 reads TGCAGTGCTACACAGGCGATGTTTCTGGAGACCCAGTACTTC. Its translation: CSATQAMFLETQYF.

There are many counts of this clonotype. This chain links TRBV2 with TRBJ1-1; D remains ambiguous. CDR1 and CDR2 (germline): SNHLY, FYNNEI. V shed 2 bases and J shed 4 bases, with 14 bases lying between them. The CDR3 covers 15 residues. CDR3 coding DNA: TGTGCCAGCAGTGAATTCGGACCGAGGATCACTGAAGCTTTCTTT. Protein sequence: CASSEFGPRITEAFF.

This sequence joins TRBV28 and TRBJ1-2; 8 nucleotides line up with TRBD1. In germline, CDR1 is MDHEN, CDR2 SYDVKM. J gave up 8 bases and V 5 bases, and 10 bases lay outside the gene matches. The CDR3 is 14 residues long. The CDR3 DNA reads as TGTGCCAGCAGTCCCCCCGGGGACAGGCACGGCTACACCTTC. Its translation: CASSPPGDRHGYTF.

The V gene is TRBV27, the J gene TRBJ2-1; possibly TRBD2 for D (5 bases). Germline CDR1 is MNHEY and CDR2 is SMNVEV (reference sequence). V lost 3 bases and J lost 8, with 14 bases in between. The CDR3 spans 14 residues. CDR3 loop: CASSLFRGFDEQFF. The CDR3 DNA sequence: TGTGCCAGCAGTTTGTTTCGGGGTTTCGATGAGCAGTTCTTC.

This clonotype was seen repeatedly, ten times or more. The chain has TRBV18 and TRBJ2-5; weak D call: TRBD2 (5 bases). The CDR3 extends over 13 amino acids. The germline CDR1 and CDR2 sequences are KGHSH and LQKENI. V lost 5 bases and J 2 bases, leaving 9 bases between the germline ends. CDR3 nucleotide sequence: TGTGCCAGCTCATCGGGGTGGCAAGAGACCCAGTACTTC. This sequence encodes CASSSGWQETQYF. The full variable domain, completed using reference TRBV18 and TRBJ2-5, is NAGVMQNPRHLVRRRGQEARLRCSPMKGHSHVYWYRQLPEEGLKFMVYLQKENIIDESGMPKERFSAEFPKEGPSILRIQQVVRGDSAAYFCASSSGWQETQYFGPGTRLLVL.

This clonotype was seen ten or more times. The chain recombines TRBV6-1 with TRBJ2-7, with D unclear. Deletions cut 10 bases from V and 0 bases from J, with 16 bases between. From germline, CDR1 is MNHNS and CDR2 SASEGT. The CDR3 has 14 amino acids. The CDR3 region is CATQRIPSSYEQYF. CDR3 DNA sequence: TGTGCCACCCAGAGGATACCGTCCTCCTACGAGCAGTACTTC.

This clonotype was observed at least ten times. The chain is built from TRBV6-2 or TRBV6-3 and TRBJ2-1; D might be TRBD2 (6 bases). Germline V lookup: CDR1 MNHEY, CDR2 SVGEGT. The V end lost 10 bases, the J end lost 5 bases, and 15 bases lay between the germline ends. The CDR3 contains 13 residues. Here the CDR3 DNA reads TGTGCCAACTCGGCTAGCGCTAACAATGAGCAGTTCTTC. Translation: CANSASANNEQFF.

This clonotype was counted a few times. The V gene is TRBV12-3 or TRBV12-4, the J gene TRBJ2-5; D remains unclear. V shed 7 bases and J shed 3 bases, with 12 bases lying between them. This CDR3 spans 13 amino acids. As DNA, the CDR3 is TGTGCCAGCAAACTGTCAGGAAAAGAGACCCAGTACTTC. Amino acid sequence: CASKLSGKETQYF.

This clonotype occurred many times. The CDR3 nucleotides read TGCAGTGGAGGAAGAACGGAGACCGGGGAGCTGTTTTTT. Amino acid sequence: CSGGRTETGELFF. The chain is built from TRBV20-1 and TRBJ2-2; D gene unclear. Germline-derived CDR1 and CDR2 are DFQATT and SNEGSKA (reference sequence). CDR3 length equals 13 residues. V was clipped by 7 bases and J by 5 bases, with 14 bases between them.

This clonotype was observed many times. V usage is TRBV6-1 and J usage is TRBJ2-7; possibly TRBD1 for D (6 bases). The CDR3 length is 13 residues. The V end was cut by 5 bases, the J end by 5 bases, with 13 bases between. In germline, CDR1 is MNHNS, CDR2 SASEGT. The CDR3 here is CASSRTAWDEQYF. Here the CDR3 DNA reads TGTGCCAGCAGTCGGACAGCATGGGACGAGCAGTACTTC.

As concerns this clonotype: Compared with germline, one end of the junction differs, possibly owing to a read error. This sequence joins TRBV5-1 and TRBJ1-1; D unresolved. In germline, CDR1 is SGHRS, CDR2 YFSETQ. The CDR3 is 14 amino acids. CDR3 sequence: CVSSRRGLNTEAFF. The CDR3, as DNA: TGTGTCAGCAGCCGCAGAGGGCTGAACACTGAAGCTTTCTTT.

The gene calls are TRBV20-1 and TRBJ2-2; D is unresolved. The germline V gene has CDR1 DFQATT and CDR2 SNEGSKA (reference sequence). This CDR3 is built from 13 residues. V lost 5 bases and J lost 5, with 12 bases in between. As DNA, the CDR3 is TGCAGTGCTCCCCACGGTGCAACCGGGGAGCTGTTTTTT. Translation gives CSAPHGATGELFF.

Only a few counts were recorded for this clonotype. J is TRBJ2-1 and V is TRBV28; D might be TRBD1 or TRBD2, each matching 5 bases. V was shortened by 6 bases and J by 4 bases, with 16 bases between the two germline ends. The CDR3 is 15 amino acids. CDR1 is MDHEN, CDR2 SYDVKM, per germline. Here the CDR3 DNA reads TGTGCCAGCAGCACTGCCCGGGACGGTTACAATGAGCAGTTCTTC. Protein sequence: CASSTARDGYNEQFF.

Ten or more counts support this clonotype. This chain joins TRBV2 and TRBJ2-5; D may be TRBD1 (5 bases). This CDR3 has 14 residues. V shed 6 bases and J shed 5 bases, with 16 bases lying between them. In germline, CDR1 is SNHLY, CDR2 FYNNEI. The CDR3 DNA sequence: TGTGCCAGCAGGGCAGGGATTTTAAGTGAGACCCAGTACTTC. This gives the protein CASRAGILSETQYF.

This chain connects TRBV5-1 to TRBJ2-3; 9 bases line up with TRBD1. The CDR3 runs to 12 residues. The V and J ends lost 4 bases and 9 bases, in that order; junction bases with no gene match: 3. Germline assignment: CDR1 SGHRS and CDR2 YFSETQ. The CDR3 DNA is TGCGCCAGCAGCCCAGGACAGGGGACGCAGTATTTT. Its protein product is CASSPGQGTQYF.

At least ten counts were recorded for this clonotype. The chain is built from TRBV2 and TRBJ1-5, with 10 bases aligning to TRBD1. This CDR3 is 14 amino acids long. CDR1 is SNHLY, CDR2 FYNNEI, per germline. The ends lost 6 bases at V and 3 bases at J; junction bases unmatched: 2. The CDR3: CASRGQGHNQPQHF. In DNA form, the CDR3 reads TGTGCCAGCAGGGGACAGGGGCACAATCAGCCCCAGCATTTT.

This clonotype was seen repeatedly, ten times or more. V is TRBV2 and J is TRBJ2-1; no definite D call. Trimming took off 1 base at V and 3 bases at J, with 10 bases between the two ends. This CDR3 spans 15 amino acids. Germline V gives CDR1 SNHLY, CDR2 FYNNEI. DNA for the CDR3: TGTGCCAGCAGTGAAGGCAGCGACTTCTACAATGAGCAGTTCTTC. Translated: CASSEGSDFYNEQFF.

As concerns this clonotype: Being one base from a much bigger clone, this may be a read error. The V call is TRBV5-1, the J call TRBJ1-1, with TRBD1 matching over 8 bases. Trimming at V came to 4 bases and at J to 6 bases, leaving 14 bases not matched to a gene. The CDR3 extends over 16 amino acids. Germline lookup yields CDR1 SGHRS and CDR2 YFSETQ. This chain's CDR3 is CASSPRTGSRAAEAFF. Written as DNA, the CDR3 is TGCGCCAGCAGCCCCAGGACAGGGAGTAGGGCCGCTGAAGCTTTCTTT. The whole variable domain, remainder taken from reference TRBV5-1 and TRBJ1-1, is KAGVTQTPRYLIKTRGQQVTLSCSPISGHRSVSWYQQTPGQGLQFLFEYFSETQRNKGNFPGRFSGRQFSNSRSEMNVSTLELGDSALYLCASSPRTGSRAAEAFFGQGTRLTVV.

The chain links TRBV29-1 to TRBJ2-1; TRBD2 agrees at 13 bases. This CDR3 is 15 amino acids long. J gave up 7 bases and V 4 bases, and 7 bases lay outside the gene matches. Germline lookup yields CDR1 SQVTM and CDR2 ANQGSEA. In DNA form, the CDR3 reads TGCAGCGTTGCCGCCGGGACTAGCGGGACAAATGAGCAGTTCTTC. Its translation: CSVAAGTSGTNEQFF.

The CDR3 loop reads CASKTGGGDIQYF. As DNA, the CDR3 is TGTGCCAGCAAAACAGGGGGGGGGGACATTCAGTACTTC. V and J are TRBV6-1 and TRBJ2-4; perhaps TRBD1 as D (8 bases). CDR1 is MNHNS, CDR2 SASEGT, per germline. The CDR3 sequence is 13 residues long. V was pared by 7 bases and J by 8 bases, with 15 bases between.

This clonotype was found a few times. The J gene is TRBJ2-7, the V gene TRBV28; TRBD1 agrees at 12 bases. CDR1 is MDHEN, CDR2 SYDVKM, per germline. J gave up 6 bases and V 4 bases, and 7 bases lay outside the gene matches. The CDR3 is 15 amino acids. CDR3 nucleotide sequence: TGTGCCAGCAGTTACTCCGGGACAGGGGGCGTCGAGCAGTACTTC. Its translation is CASSYSGTGGVEQYF.